The rows below give T cell receptor beta chains drawn from one sample of a study of OX40 agonist ivuxolimab in advanced cancers. Generated by immunoSEQ multiplex PCR, the TCRdb table keeps only in-frame clones and is missing some. The repertoire has 78,000 or so clones, more than 75% of them found once; the top ten carry over 0.65%. Specimen: CD4+ or CD8+ T cells sorted from blood, collected in a trial of the OX40 agonist ivuxolimab. These receptors were obtained from an adult with an advanced solid tumor such as melanoma, head and neck, liver or kidney cancer. Each CDR3 is given with its conserved first and last residue. The D gene is left open where the match is weak. A clone size is listed for some rows: how often the clone was seen (once, few, many), or a class if it is expanded.

d_gene: TRBD2
j_gene: TRBJ2-2
v_gene: TRBV19
abundance: NA
CDR3aa: CASSILAVNTGELFF
CDR3nt: TGTGCCAGTAGTATACTAGCGGTGAACACCGGGGAGCTGTTTTTT

d_gene: NA
j_gene: TRBJ1-3
v_gene: TRBV14
abundance: NA
CDR3aa: CASSQAQRLSGNTIYF
CDR3nt: TGTGCCAGCAGCCAAGCTCAGCGATTGTCTGGAAACACCATATATTTT

d_gene: NA
j_gene: TRBJ1-1
v_gene: TRBV6-5
abundance: NA
CDR3aa: CASSSPILGAEAFF
CDR3nt: TGTGCCAGCAGTTCCCCCATTCTTGGTGCTGAAGCTTTCTTT

d_gene: TRBD1
j_gene: TRBJ1-1
v_gene: TRBV28
abundance: once
CDR3aa: CASTLGQGMNTEAFF
CDR3nt: TGTGCCAGCACCCTTGGACAGGGTATGAACACTGAAGCTTTCTTT

d_gene: NA
j_gene: TRBJ1-5
v_gene: TRBV7-9
abundance: NA
CDR3aa: CASSLNSLGPQHF
CDR3nt: TGTGCCAGCAGCTTAAACAGCCTGGGGCCCCAGCATTTT

d_gene: NA
j_gene: TRBJ1-5
v_gene: TRBV28
abundance: NA
CDR3aa: CASSSQGRQPQHF
CDR3nt: TGTGCCAGCAGTTCACAGGGTAGACAGCCCCAGCATTTT

d_gene: NA
j_gene: TRBJ2-5
v_gene: TRBV11-2
abundance: NA
CDR3aa: CASSAPSRGSETQYF
CDR3nt: TGTGCCAGCAGCGCTCCTAGCCGGGGGTCGGAGACCCAGTACTTC

d_gene: TRBD1
j_gene: TRBJ2-2
v_gene: TRBV19
abundance: NA
CDR3aa: CASQVSGPGQGNGELFF
CDR3nt: TGTGCCAGTCAAGTAAGCGGGCCGGGACAGGGGAACGGGGAGCTGTTTTTT

d_gene: TRBD1
j_gene: TRBJ1-4
v_gene: TRBV19
abundance: NA
CDR3aa: CASSSTGKSEKLFF
CDR3nt: TGTGCCAGTAGTTCGACAGGGAAGAGCGAAAAACTGTTTTTT

d_gene: NA
j_gene: TRBJ2-1
v_gene: TRBV5-4
abundance: NA
CDR3aa: CASSLSGDYNEQFF
CDR3nt: TGTGCCAGCAGCTTGAGCGGAGACTACAATGAGCAGTTCTTC

d_gene: NA
j_gene: TRBJ1-3
v_gene: TRBV30
abundance: NA
CDR3aa: CASHRGNTIYF
CDR3nt: TGTGCCTCACATAGGGGAAACACCATATATTTT

d_gene: NA
j_gene: TRBJ1-2
v_gene: TRBV28
abundance: NA
CDR3aa: CASSPPGGYYGYTF
CDR3nt: TGTGCCAGCAGCCCCCCGGGGGGGTACTATGGCTACACCTTC

d_gene: TRBD2
j_gene: TRBJ2-3
v_gene: TRBV6-5
abundance: NA
CDR3aa: CASSSSPGLGADTQYF
CDR3nt: TGTGCCAGCAGTTCTTCACCGGGACTAGGGGCAGATACGCAGTATTTT

d_gene: NA
j_gene: TRBJ1-1
v_gene: TRBV2
abundance: NA
CDR3aa: CASSERNFMPVNTEAFF
CDR3nt: TGTGCCAGCAGTGAAAGAAACTTCATGCCGGTGAACACTGAAGCTTTCTTT

d_gene: NA
j_gene: TRBJ2-2
v_gene: TRBV27
abundance: NA
CDR3aa: CASSFIFGSDTGELFF
CDR3nt: TGTGCCAGCAGTTTCATTTTTGGGTCGGACACCGGGGAGCTGTTTTTT

d_gene: TRBD1
j_gene: TRBJ2-3
v_gene: TRBV9
abundance: NA
CDR3aa: CASRQGASTDTQYF
CDR3nt: TGTGCCAGCAGACAGGGGGCAAGCACAGATACGCAGTATTTT

d_gene: TRBD1
j_gene: TRBJ1-2
v_gene: TRBV28
abundance: NA
CDR3aa: CASSSGQGVYGYTF
CDR3nt: TGTGCCAGCAGTTCGGGACAGGGAGTTTATGGCTACACCTTC

d_gene: NA
j_gene: TRBJ2-7
v_gene: TRBV6-6
abundance: NA
CDR3aa: CASSQGRPPGEQYF
CDR3nt: TGTGCCAGCAGTCAGGGGCGGCCACCTGGCGAGCAGTACTTC

d_gene: NA
j_gene: TRBJ2-3
v_gene: TRBV7-9
abundance: NA
CDR3aa: CASSGPGTYTDTQYF
CDR3nt: TGTGCCAGCAGCGGACCCGGGACTTACACAGATACGCAGTATTTT

d_gene: NA
j_gene: TRBJ1-1
v_gene: TRBV7-2
abundance: NA
CDR3aa: CASSSGPTQPNTEAFF
CDR3nt: TGTGCCAGCAGCTCAGGACCGACCCAACCGAACACTGAAGCTTTCTTT

d_gene: NA
j_gene: TRBJ1-1
v_gene: TRBV4-3
abundance: NA
CDR3aa: CASSLDQDVGGAFF
CDR3nt: TGCGCCAGCAGCCTTGATCAAGATGTGGGGGGAGCTTTCTTT

d_gene: TRBD1
j_gene: TRBJ1-2
v_gene: TRBV5-1
abundance: NA
CDR3aa: CASSLGQGMNYGYTF
CDR3nt: TGCGCCAGCAGCTTAGGACAGGGGATGAACTATGGCTACACCTTC

d_gene: NA
j_gene: TRBJ2-6
v_gene: TRBV15
abundance: NA
CDR3aa: CATSRRASSGANVLTF
CDR3nt: TGTGCCACCAGCAGACGGGCAAGCTCTGGGGCCAACGTCCTGACTTTC

d_gene: TRBD1
j_gene: TRBJ1-1
v_gene: TRBV5-6
abundance: NA
CDR3aa: CASSLVSQGVGVAFF
CDR3nt: TGTGCCAGCAGCTTGGTTTCACAGGGGGTCGGGGTAGCTTTCTTT

d_gene: TRBD2
j_gene: TRBJ2-3
v_gene: TRBV9
abundance: NA
CDR3aa: CASSAGLAGGPADTQYF
CDR3nt: TGTGCCAGCAGCGCAGGACTAGCGGGGGGGCCCGCAGATACGCAGTATTTT

d_gene: NA
j_gene: TRBJ1-3
v_gene: TRBV30
abundance: NA
CDR3aa: CAWSDFARFSGNTIYF
CDR3nt: TGTGCCTGGAGTGATTTCGCGCGATTCTCTGGAAACACCATATATTTT

d_gene: TRBD1
j_gene: TRBJ2-6
v_gene: TRBV7-9
abundance: NA
CDR3aa: CASTGQGQSSGANVLTF
CDR3nt: TGTGCCAGCACCGGACAGGGCCAAAGCTCTGGGGCCAACGTCCTGACTTTC

d_gene: NA
j_gene: TRBJ2-1
v_gene: TRBV5-1
abundance: NA
CDR3aa: CASRTDRFSFQFF
CDR3nt: TGCGCCAGCAGAACGGACAGATTCTCCTTTCAGTTCTTC

d_gene: TRBD1
j_gene: TRBJ2-7
v_gene: TRBV6-5
abundance: NA
CDR3aa: CASSHRGDEQYF
CDR3nt: TGTGCCAGCAGCCACAGGGGGGACGAGCAGTACTTC

d_gene: NA
j_gene: TRBJ1-3
v_gene: TRBV19
abundance: NA
CDR3aa: CASSLAGQISGNTIYF
CDR3nt: TGTGCCAGTAGTCTGGCGGGACAAATCTCTGGAAACACCATATATTTT

d_gene: TRBD2
j_gene: TRBJ2-3
v_gene: TRBV19
abundance: once
CDR3aa: CASRPPSGGADTQYF
CDR3nt: TGTGCCAGTAGGCCTCCTAGCGGGGGGGCCGATACGCAGTATTTT

d_gene: TRBD1
j_gene: TRBJ2-7
v_gene: TRBV28
abundance: NA
CDR3aa: CASSTRQGLTYEQYF
CDR3nt: TGTGCCAGCAGCACGAGACAGGGATTGACCTACGAGCAGTACTTC

d_gene: TRBD1
j_gene: TRBJ2-5
v_gene: TRBV7-9
abundance: NA
CDR3aa: CASSWGTGGGETQYF
CDR3nt: TGTGCCAGCAGCTGGGGGACAGGGGGGGGAGAGACCCAGTACTTC

d_gene: TRBD1
j_gene: TRBJ2-3
v_gene: TRBV10-2
abundance: NA
CDR3aa: CASSKGQGIDTQYF
CDR3nt: TGCGCCAGCAGTAAGGGACAGGGAATAGATACGCAGTATTTT

d_gene: NA
j_gene: TRBJ1-5
v_gene: TRBV19
abundance: NA
CDR3aa: CASTAYSNQPQHF
CDR3nt: TGTGCCAGTACCGCATATAGCAATCAGCCCCAGCATTTT

d_gene: TRBD2
j_gene: TRBJ2-5
v_gene: TRBV19
abundance: NA
CDR3aa: CASSIAQGLAGMETQYF
CDR3nt: TGTGCCAGTAGTATCGCCCAGGGACTAGCGGGGATGGAGACCCAGTACTTC

d_gene: NA
j_gene: TRBJ1-5
v_gene: TRBV19
abundance: NA
CDR3aa: CASTMAGGNQPQHF
CDR3nt: TGTGCCAGTACCATGGCAGGGGGCAATCAGCCCCAGCATTTT

d_gene: TRBD1
j_gene: TRBJ2-7
v_gene: TRBV5-8
abundance: NA
CDR3aa: CASSGGTGGVEQYF
CDR3nt: TGTGCCAGCAGCGGGGGGACAGGGGGGGTCGAGCAGTACTTC

d_gene: TRBD1
j_gene: TRBJ1-1
v_gene: TRBV28
abundance: once
CDR3aa: CASRPSTGVTEAFF
CDR3nt: TGTGCCAGCAGGCCGTCGACAGGGGTCACTGAAGCTTTCTTT

d_gene: NA
j_gene: TRBJ1-6
v_gene: TRBV28
abundance: NA
CDR3aa: CASSLGSHPGSPLHF
CDR3nt: TGTGCCAGCAGTTTGGGGTCTCACCCGGGTTCACCCCTCCACTTT

d_gene: TRBD2
j_gene: TRBJ2-1
v_gene: TRBV5-1
abundance: NA
CDR3aa: CASSPGLALRNEQFF
CDR3nt: TGCGCCAGCAGCCCCGGACTAGCGCTTAGGAATGAGCAGTTCTTC

d_gene: NA
j_gene: TRBJ1-1
v_gene: TRBV28
abundance: NA
CDR3aa: CASSLEGLGNTEAFF
CDR3nt: TGTGCCAGCAGTTTGGAGGGGCTGGGAAACACTGAAGCTTTCTTT